This is a list of T cell receptor beta chains from one sample in a study of shared clonotypes between healthy human individuals. Profiled with immunoSEQ multiplex PCR; TCRdb holds only in-frame clones, not every one. In the table there are around 600,000 clones, roughly 95% of which are singletons. The sequenced sample consisted of naive CD8+ T cells sorted from blood. These receptors were taken from a woman aged 25 to 39 in good health. The CDR3 runs from the conserved cysteine through the conserved F or W. The order of the fields is J gene, D gene, clone size, V gene, CDR3 DNA, CDR3 protein. A D gene is named only where the DNA matches it firmly. Expanded clones get a size class; other rows say once, few or many, or leave the size out.

J gene: TRBJ2-7; D gene: NA; clone size: NA; V gene: TRBV11-2; CDR3 DNA: TGTGCCAGCAGCTTAGATCTCTACGAGCAGTACTTC; CDR3 protein: CASSLDLYEQYF
J gene: TRBJ1-3; D gene: NA; clone size: NA; V gene: TRBV9; CDR3 DNA: TGTGCCAGCAGCGTAGCGGAGGACTTCCCCGGAAACACCATATATTTT; CDR3 protein: CASSVAEDFPGNTIYF
J gene: TRBJ1-2; D gene: TRBD1; clone size: NA; V gene: TRBV10-2; CDR3 DNA: TGCGCCAGCAGCCAACAGGGGTCACCGCCTAACTATGGCTACACCTTC; CDR3 protein: CASSQQGSPPNYGYTF
J gene: TRBJ2-3; D gene: NA; clone size: NA; V gene: TRBV27; CDR3 DNA: TGTGCCAGCAGTTTATATGCGGGGAGCACAGATACGCAGTATTTT; CDR3 protein: CASSLYAGSTDTQYF
J gene: TRBJ2-7; D gene: NA; clone size: NA; V gene: TRBV7-9; CDR3 DNA: TGTGCCAGCAGCGACCGGGACACGTACTACGAGCAGTACTTC; CDR3 protein: CASSDRDTYYEQYF
J gene: TRBJ1-2; D gene: NA; clone size: NA; V gene: TRBV5-1; CDR3 DNA: TGTGCCAGCAGCTTCGGGGGCCCGGCTAGGCGCTACACCTTC; CDR3 protein: CASSFGGPARRYTF
J gene: TRBJ2-7; D gene: NA; clone size: once; V gene: TRBV5-6; CDR3 DNA: TGTGCCAGCAGCTTGGTCCGTGCCTACGAGCAGTACTTC; CDR3 protein: CASSLVRAYEQYF
J gene: TRBJ2-1; D gene: TRBD2; clone size: NA; V gene: TRBV28; CDR3 DNA: TGTGCCAGCAGTTTACTGACTAGCGGGAGGGTTGATGAGCAGTTCTTC; CDR3 protein: CASSLLTSGRVDEQFF
J gene: TRBJ2-1; D gene: TRBD2; clone size: once; V gene: TRBV28; CDR3 DNA: TGTGCCAGCTTGAAGGTAGCGGGAGTTGTGGATGAGCAGTTCTTC; CDR3 protein: CASLKVAGVVDEQFF
J gene: TRBJ2-7; D gene: NA; clone size: NA; V gene: TRBV5-1; CDR3 DNA: TGCGCCAGCAGCTTGGAATGGAGGGGTGGCTCCTACGAGCAGTACTTC; CDR3 protein: CASSLEWRGGSYEQYF
J gene: TRBJ1-3; D gene: NA; clone size: NA; V gene: TRBV30; CDR3 DNA: TGTGCCTGGAGTCCCGGAAATGGAAACACCATATATTTT; CDR3 protein: CAWSPGNGNTIYF
J gene: TRBJ2-1; D gene: NA; clone size: NA; V gene: TRBV27; CDR3 DNA: TGTGCCAGCAGCCGCTCAGGGGTTAATGAGCAGTTCTTC; CDR3 protein: CASSRSGVNEQFF
J gene: TRBJ2-3; D gene: NA; clone size: NA; V gene: TRBV4-1; CDR3 DNA: TGCGCCAGCAGCCAAGGGCCAGATACGCAGTATTTT; CDR3 protein: CASSQGPDTQYF
J gene: TRBJ1-1; D gene: NA; clone size: NA; V gene: TRBV4-1; CDR3 DNA: TGCGCCAGCAGCCAAGATGAAGACAGGAACACTGAAGCTTTCTTT; CDR3 protein: CASSQDEDRNTEAFF
J gene: TRBJ2-7; D gene: TRBD2; clone size: NA; V gene: TRBV27; CDR3 DNA: TGTGCCAGCACCCCCAGCCTAGGGACTATCGTCTACGAGCAGTACTTC; CDR3 protein: CASTPSLGTIVYEQYF
J gene: TRBJ2-1; D gene: TRBD2; clone size: NA; V gene: TRBV19; CDR3 DNA: TGTGCCAGTAGTAGGACTAGCGGATCCTACAATGAGCAGTTCTTC; CDR3 protein: CASSRTSGSYNEQFF
J gene: TRBJ2-2; D gene: NA; clone size: NA; V gene: TRBV6-4; CDR3 DNA: TGTGCCAGCAGTGACTCAGCAGGGGCAAGCGGGGAGCTGTTTTTT; CDR3 protein: CASSDSAGASGELFF
J gene: TRBJ1-1; D gene: NA; clone size: NA; V gene: TRBV27; CDR3 DNA: TGTGCCAGCAGTATCGCCGGACGGTTGAACACTGAAGCTTTCTTT; CDR3 protein: CASSIAGRLNTEAFF
J gene: TRBJ2-3; D gene: NA; clone size: NA; V gene: TRBV2; CDR3 DNA: TGTGCCAGCAGACCCACAGATACGCAGTATTTT; CDR3 protein: CASRPTDTQYF
J gene: TRBJ2-2; D gene: TRBD1; clone size: NA; V gene: TRBV6-5; CDR3 DNA: TGTGCCAGCAGTTACTCTCAACAGGGGGCCGGGGAGCTGTTTTTT; CDR3 protein: CASSYSQQGAGELFF
J gene: TRBJ2-6; D gene: NA; clone size: NA; V gene: TRBV28; CDR3 DNA: TGTGCCAGCAGTTCCCCCCGCTCTGGGGCCAACGTCCTGACTTTC; CDR3 protein: CASSSPRSGANVLTF
J gene: TRBJ2-2; D gene: NA; clone size: NA; V gene: TRBV30; CDR3 DNA: TGTGCCTGGAGTCTTGGGGTTCCCGGGGAGCTGTTTTTT; CDR3 protein: CAWSLGVPGELFF
J gene: TRBJ2-7; D gene: NA; clone size: few; V gene: TRBV7-9; CDR3 DNA: TGTGCCAGCAGCCGAGGGGGAATCTACGAGCAGTACTTC; CDR3 protein: CASSRGGIYEQYF
J gene: TRBJ2-2; D gene: NA; clone size: once; V gene: TRBV29-1; CDR3 DNA: TGCAGCGTTGAAGATAGGGACACGTCGAACACCGGGGAGCTGTTTTTT; CDR3 protein: CSVEDRDTSNTGELFF
J gene: TRBJ2-2; D gene: NA; clone size: NA; V gene: TRBV7-9; CDR3 DNA: TGTGCCAGCAGCTTAGGTGGGGTCGCCGGGGAGCTGTTTTTT; CDR3 protein: CASSLGGVAGELFF
J gene: TRBJ2-1; D gene: TRBD2; clone size: NA; V gene: TRBV29-1; CDR3 DNA: TGCAGCGTGACTAGCGGGAGTAATCTCAATGAGCAGTTCTTC; CDR3 protein: CSVTSGSNLNEQFF
J gene: TRBJ2-3; D gene: NA; clone size: NA; V gene: TRBV2; CDR3 DNA: TGTGCCAGCAGTCCTGTGGCCCGGGACTCTAGCACAGATACGCAGTATTTT; CDR3 protein: CASSPVARDSSTDTQYF
J gene: TRBJ2-1; D gene: TRBD1; clone size: NA; V gene: TRBV7-7; CDR3 DNA: TGTGCCAGCAGCGCCCGGGACAGCCCCTACAATGAGCAGTTCTTC; CDR3 protein: CASSARDSPYNEQFF
J gene: TRBJ2-5; D gene: NA; clone size: NA; V gene: TRBV2; CDR3 DNA: TGTGCCTCTACAGGGATGAAGGAGACCCAGTACTTC; CDR3 protein: CASTGMKETQYF
J gene: TRBJ2-3; D gene: NA; clone size: NA; V gene: TRBV5-6; CDR3 DNA: TGTGCCAGCAGCTTGGGAAGCACAGATACGCAGTATTTT; CDR3 protein: CASSLGSTDTQYF
J gene: TRBJ1-5; D gene: NA; clone size: NA; V gene: TRBV5-1; CDR3 DNA: TGCGCCAGCAGCCAGGACAGCTATAGCAATCAGCCCCAGCATTTT; CDR3 protein: CASSQDSYSNQPQHF
J gene: TRBJ1-1; D gene: NA; clone size: once; V gene: TRBV2; CDR3 DNA: TGTGCCAGCAGACCCCGGGGAGGAAACACTGAAGCTTTCTTT; CDR3 protein: CASRPRGGNTEAFF
J gene: TRBJ1-2; D gene: NA; clone size: NA; V gene: TRBV27; CDR3 DNA: TGTGCCAGCAGTTTGGTAGGGGCAGACTATGGCTACACCTTC; CDR3 protein: CASSLVGADYGYTF
J gene: TRBJ2-7; D gene: NA; clone size: NA; V gene: TRBV7-9; CDR3 DNA: TGTGCCAGCAGCACACCCTTAAAGGTACCGACCTACGAGCAGTACTTC; CDR3 protein: CASSTPLKVPTYEQYF
J gene: TRBJ2-7; D gene: TRBD1; clone size: NA; V gene: TRBV27; CDR3 DNA: TGTGCCAGCAGTTTATTGGGACAGGGCCCCTACGAGCAGTACTTC; CDR3 protein: CASSLLGQGPYEQYF
J gene: TRBJ2-7; D gene: TRBD2; clone size: NA; V gene: TRBV27; CDR3 DNA: TGTGCCAGCAGTGCTGGGACTAGCGGGAGGACCGAGCAGTACTTC; CDR3 protein: CASSAGTSGRTEQYF
J gene: TRBJ2-7; D gene: NA; clone size: NA; V gene: TRBV4-1; CDR3 DNA: TGCGCCAGCAGCCAAGAGGCCCCTCCGGGGAGGACCTACGAGCAGTACTTC; CDR3 protein: CASSQEAPPGRTYEQYF
J gene: TRBJ2-5; D gene: TRBD1; clone size: NA; V gene: TRBV19; CDR3 DNA: TGTGCCAGTAGTATAGATCCTCCGGGACAGGCCTTCCAAGAGACCCAGTACTTC; CDR3 protein: CASSIDPPGQAFQETQYF
J gene: TRBJ2-2; D gene: TRBD2; clone size: NA; V gene: TRBV30; CDR3 DNA: TGTGCCTGGTCTAGCGGGACATCGAACACCGGGGAGCTGTTTTTT; CDR3 protein: CAWSSGTSNTGELFF
J gene: TRBJ2-1; D gene: TRBD2; clone size: NA; V gene: TRBV28; CDR3 DNA: TGTGCCAGCAGAGAAGCGGGAGAAAGGAATGAGCAGTTCTTC; CDR3 protein: CASREAGERNEQFF
J gene: TRBJ2-1; D gene: NA; clone size: NA; V gene: TRBV29-1; CDR3 DNA: TGCAGCGTTGTTCAAGACTCCTACAATGAGCAGTTCTTC; CDR3 protein: CSVVQDSYNEQFF
J gene: TRBJ2-7; D gene: TRBD2; clone size: NA; V gene: TRBV28; CDR3 DNA: TGTGCCAGCAGTTTATGGACTAGCCTCCTTTACGAGCAGTACTTC; CDR3 protein: CASSLWTSLLYEQYF
J gene: TRBJ2-7; D gene: TRBD1; clone size: NA; V gene: TRBV9; CDR3 DNA: TGTGCCAGCAGCCCGCCGGACAGGGGGGACTACGAGCAGTACTTC; CDR3 protein: CASSPPDRGDYEQYF
J gene: TRBJ1-1; D gene: NA; clone size: NA; V gene: TRBV25-1; CDR3 DNA: TGTGCCAGCAGTGGAAATCAGGGAGTCCCCGAAGCTTTCTTT; CDR3 protein: CASSGNQGVPEAFF
J gene: TRBJ2-4; D gene: TRBD1; clone size: NA; V gene: TRBV23-1; CDR3 DNA: TGCGCCAGCAGTCATCCAAAGGGACAGCTAGCCAAAAACATTCAGTACTTC; CDR3 protein: CASSHPKGQLAKNIQYF
J gene: TRBJ2-7; D gene: NA; clone size: NA; V gene: TRBV10-3; CDR3 DNA: TGTGCCATCAGTGAGGTGACTCTAGACGAGCAGTACTTC; CDR3 protein: CAISEVTLDEQYF
J gene: TRBJ2-1; D gene: TRBD1; clone size: once; V gene: TRBV2; CDR3 DNA: TGTGCCAGCAGTGCCCTCTCGGGACAGAGGTCCTACAATGAGCAGTTCTTC; CDR3 protein: CASSALSGQRSYNEQFF
J gene: TRBJ2-7; D gene: NA; clone size: NA; V gene: TRBV7-9; CDR3 DNA: TGTGCCAGCAGCTTAGGGCTAGCCTACGAGCAGTACTTC; CDR3 protein: CASSLGLAYEQYF
J gene: TRBJ2-7; D gene: NA; clone size: few; V gene: TRBV4-1; CDR3 DNA: TGCGCCAGCAGCCAAAGTTTTTCTGAATCCTCCTACGAGCAGTACTTC; CDR3 protein: CASSQSFSESSYEQYF
J gene: TRBJ1-2; D gene: TRBD1; clone size: NA; V gene: TRBV14; CDR3 DNA: TGTGCCAGCAGCCTACAGGGGGCGTTTAACTATGGCTACACCTTC; CDR3 protein: CASSLQGAFNYGYTF